One and the same sample provided the 18 T cell receptor beta chains below, sequenced in a study of blood T cell repertoires in COVID-19. Data came from immunoSEQ multiplex PCR; TCRdb stores just in-frame clones and leaves some out. Counted here are 120,000 to 150,000 clones, more than 75% occurring once; the ten biggest clones make up 8% to 9%. Sequenced input: peripheral blood. These receptors were taken from a woman aged 45-65 years with active or convalescent COVID-19.

V gene TRBV27 combines with J gene TRBJ2-3, with 8 bases identical to TRBD2. Germline CDR1 is MNHEY and CDR2 is SMNVEV (reference sequence). The CDR3 is made up of 17 amino acids. J lost 1 base, V lost 5 bases, and 11 bases had no gene match. CDR3 sequence (DNA): TGTGCCAGCAGTAAGAACATACTAGCGGAGGGCACAGATACGCAGTATTTT. Amino acid sequence: CASSKNILAEGTDTQYF.

The chain is built from TRBV7-9 and TRBJ1-2; D might be TRBD1 (6 bases). The V gene lost 1 base and the J gene lost 5 bases, with 11 bases spanning the gap. The CDR3 contains 14 residues. CDR1 and CDR2 (germline): SEHNR, FQNEAQ (reference sequence). In nucleotides, the CDR3 is TGTGCCAGCAGCTTAGGTGACAGGTCATATGGCTACACCTTC. Its translation: CASSLGDRSYGYTF.

This clone was observed a single time. The CDR3 DNA reads as TGTGCCAGCAGCGTTCGGGACATGAACACTGAAGCTTTCTTT. It specifies CASSVRDMNTEAFF. The chain employs TRBV6-5 and TRBJ1-1, with D possibly TRBD1 on 6 matching bases. V shed 6 bases and J shed 0 bases, with 11 bases lying between them. Germline V gene data show CDR1 as MNHEY and CDR2 as SVGAGI. The CDR3 has 14 residues.

The table lists this clone with a count of one. The chain employs TRBV19 and TRBJ2-7, with 8 nucleotides matching TRBD1. V trimming: 7 bases; J trimming: 0 bases; junction bases outside the gene matches: 8. Germline CDR1 LNHDA, CDR2 SQIVND (reference sequence). The CDR3 has 15 amino acids. CDR3 residues: CASTVTGDSSYEQYF. The CDR3 nucleotides read TGTGCCAGTACCGTGACAGGGGATTCCTCCTACGAGCAGTACTTC.

This chain uses TRBV29-1 with TRBJ2-3, with TRBD1 matching over 11 bases. Germline V gene sequence: CDR1 SQVTM, CDR2 ANQGSEA. The CDR3 is made up of 13 amino acids. V dropped 6 bases and J dropped 3; count of bases not matched to a gene: 2. The CDR3 loop reads CSVGQGATDTQYF. CDR3 nucleotide sequence: TGCAGCGTCGGACAGGGGGCAACAGATACGCAGTATTTT.

The chain has TRBV5-6 and TRBJ2-5; 9 bases are a match to TRBD1. Trimming removed 4 bases from V and 5 bases from J; junction bases left unmatched: 6. The CDR3 runs 14 residues. Per germline, CDR1 SGHDT and CDR2 YYEEEE. CDR3 in DNA: TGTGCCAGCAGCCTCGGGACAGGGAGTGAGACCCAGTACTTC. Its protein product is CASSLGTGSETQYF.

This chain uses TRBV28 with TRBJ1-2, with a possible D match to TRBD1 (6 bases). V lost 2 bases and J 4 bases, leaving 11 bases between the germline ends. The CDR3 loop spans 14 amino acids. Germline V lookup: CDR1 MDHEN, CDR2 SYDVKM. Written as DNA, the CDR3 is TGTGCCAGCAGTTTAGTTGGACAGCCCTATGGCTACACCTTC. Translated: CASSLVGQPYGYTF.

The chain employs TRBV29-1 and TRBJ2-3, with 7 bases lining up with TRBD2. V shed 6 bases and J 1 base; nucleotides not matched to a gene: 7. The CDR3 runs to 14 residues. Germline CDR1 SQVTM, CDR2 ANQGSEA. CDR3 protein: CSVKSGLRTDTQYF. As DNA, the CDR3 is TGCAGCGTCAAATCGGGACTACGCACAGATACGCAGTATTTT.

This chain joins TRBV25-1 and TRBJ2-5; D call uncertain. CDR3 length equals 13 residues. V lost 3 bases to trimming and J lost 5 bases, with 10 bases between them. The germline V gene has CDR1 MGHDK and CDR2 SYGVNS. CDR3 region: CASSDLIQETQYF. The CDR3 DNA reads TGTGCCAGCAGTGATCTGATACAGGAGACCCAGTACTTC.

CDR3 residues: CASSSPLAGARYEQYF. The CDR3 nucleotides read TGTGCCAGCAGTTCCCCACTAGCGGGGGCCCGCTACGAGCAGTACTTC. V usage is TRBV6-2 or TRBV6-3 and J usage is TRBJ2-7, with 11 positions matching TRBD2. The CDR3 spans 16 residues. The V segment lost 4 bases and the J segment 3 bases; nucleotides outside the gene matches: 8. Germline CDR1 MNHEY, CDR2 SVGEGT.

The sample holds one count of this clone. The V and J genes are TRBV12-5 and TRBJ1-5, with TRBD1 as a possible D gene (6 bases). Germline V gives CDR1 LGHNT, CDR2 FRNRAP. The V gene lost 7 bases and the J gene lost 6 bases, with 16 bases spanning the gap. The CDR3 covers 14 residues. CDR3 protein: CASATTWTVQPQHF. DNA of the CDR3: TGTGCTAGTGCCACGACTTGGACAGTTCAGCCCCAGCATTTT. Drawing the rest from reference TRBV12-5 and TRBJ1-5, the complete variable domain is DARVTQTPRHKVTEMGQEVTMRCQPILGHNTVFWYRQTMMQGLELLAYFRNRAPLDDSGMPKDRFSAEMPDATLATLKIQPSEPRDSAVYFCASATTWTVQPQHFGDGTRLSIL.

The chain uses TRBV4-1 and TRBJ1-1; a possible D gene is TRBD1 (6 bases). There are 15 residues in the CDR3. V was clipped by 1 base and J by 7 bases, with 16 bases between them. Germline CDR1 reads MGHRA; CDR2 reads YSYEKL. CDR3 amino acids: CASSQGVTGRGEAFF. The CDR3 DNA sequence: TGCGCCAGCAGCCAAGGGGTGACAGGTCGTGGTGAAGCTTTCTTT.

V gene TRBV9 combines with J gene TRBJ2-5; TRBD2 might be the D (6 bases). Germline V gene sequence: CDR1 SGDLS, CDR2 YYNGEE. The CDR3 covers 14 residues. V was clipped by 0 bases and J by 5 bases, with 11 bases between them. The CDR3 nucleotides read TGTGCCAGCAGCGTAGGGGGGGAAGAGGAGACCCAGTACTTC. This encodes CASSVGGEEETQYF.

This chain links TRBV15 with TRBJ1-2; tentatively, D is TRBD1 (6 bases). CDR1 is LNHNV, CDR2 YYDKDF, per germline (reference sequence). V lost 5 bases and J lost 2, with 12 bases in between. The CDR3 spans 14 residues. CDR3: CATSEPGHNYGYTF. DNA for the CDR3: TGTGCCACCAGCGAACCGGGACACAACTATGGCTACACCTTC.

CDR3 sequence: CASSLERRERGEGGETQYF. DNA for the CDR3: TGTGCCAGCAGCTTAGAACGGCGGGAGAGGGGGGAGGGCGGAGAGACCCAGTACTTC. This chain connects TRBV11-2 to TRBJ2-5, with a weak D call TRBD2 (7 bases). CDR3 length equals 19 residues. Germline CDR1 and CDR2: SGHAT and FQNNGV. Trimming took off 0 bases at V and 4 bases at J, with 24 bases between the two ends.

V gene TRBV4-3 combines with J gene TRBJ1-1, with 8 bases matching TRBD1. V trimming: 0 bases; J trimming: 1 base; junction bases outside the gene matches: 1. CDR1 and CDR2 (germline): LGHNA, YSLEER. The CDR3 spans 15 residues. CDR3 sequence (DNA): TGCGCCAGCAGCCAAGACGGACAGGGGAACACTGAAGCTTTCTTT. It encodes CASSQDGQGNTEAFF.

This clone was recorded many times. The V gene is TRBV13, the J gene TRBJ1-3; D gene ambiguous. This CDR3 contains 14 residues. Germline V gene data show CDR1 as PRHDT and CDR2 as FYEKMQ (reference sequence). V was cut by 6 bases and J by 4 bases, with 13 bases left in between. The CDR3 region is CASSRGIAGNTIYF. As DNA, the CDR3 is TGTGCCAGCAGTCGAGGTATTGCGGGAAACACCATATATTTT.

V usage is TRBV4-2 and J usage is TRBJ2-3; TRBD1 might be the D (6 bases). This CDR3 comprises 16 residues. Germline CDR1 reads LGHNA; CDR2 reads YNFKEQ. Trimming took 0 bases from V and 2 from J, leaving 12 bases between them. Here the CDR3 reads CASSQDERTDTDTQYF. DNA for the CDR3: TGTGCCAGCAGCCAAGACGAGAGGACAGACACAGATACGCAGTATTTT.